Listed here is a single T cell receptor (beta chain). The junction and the germline gene differ at one end; a read error may be behind it. This sample stems from a study of blood T cell repertoires in COVID-19. In the study overall: From T cells, B-cell-depleted T cells, or PBMCs came the material, which was cDNA or gDNA.

This CDR3 has 12 amino acids. Germline CDR1 SNHLY, CDR2 FYNNEI. Here immunoSEQ multiplex PCR was the method, and the copy in TCRdb shows in-frame clones only, minus some. The sample lists 250,000 to 300,000 clones, around 86% occurring once. The sample comprised peripheral blood. The chain couples TRBV2 to TRBJ2-7; D perhaps matches TRBD2 (6 bases). The sequence came from a woman in her sixties or seventies with active or convalescent COVID-19. The DNA of the CDR3 is TGTGCCAGCAGTGAGGGATCGGGACTTCCCTCCTTC. It encodes CASSEGSGLPSF.